The 30 T cell receptor beta chains presented below share a single source sample, sequenced in a study of blood T cell repertoires in COVID-19. Using immunoSEQ multiplex PCR, the repertoire was profiled, and TCRdb retains in-frame clones only, with some absent. This table holds about 400,000 clones, around nine tenths found once. Sequences were obtained from PBMCs or T cells enriched from blood (not recorded which). These receptors were collected from a woman aged 25 to 39 who had recovered from COVID-19.

The chain couples TRBV10-3 to TRBJ2-2; 7 nucleotides agree with TRBD1. J lost 4 bases, V lost 8 bases, and 13 bases had no gene match. Germline V lookup: CDR1 ENHRY, CDR2 SYGVKD. The CDR3 spans 16 residues. The CDR3 reads CAIPRGQTLGTGELFF. In DNA form, the CDR3 reads TGTGCCATCCCTCGGGGACAGACTTTAGGCACCGGGGAGCTGTTTTTT.

The rearrangement uses TRBV3-1 (or the pseudogene TRBV3-2) and TRBJ1-3; D remains unclear. From germline, CDR1 is LGHDT and CDR2 YNNKEL (reference sequence). With 0 bases removed from V and 0 bases from J, the gap between germline ends came to 9 bases. The CDR3 runs 16 residues. The CDR3 here is CASSQECEISGNTIYF. The CDR3 bases are TGTGCCAGCAGCCAAGAATGCGAAATCTCTGGAAACACCATATATTTT.

V usage is TRBV19 and J usage is TRBJ1-2; D gene ambiguous. The length of the CDR3 is 12 residues. V lost 4 bases to trimming and J lost 3 bases, with 6 bases between them. Germline V CDR1 and CDR2: LNHDA, SQIVND (reference sequence). Here the CDR3 reads CASSTGDYGYTF. CDR3 sequence (DNA): TGTGCCAGTAGTACCGGGGACTATGGCTACACCTTC.

About this clone itself: Other DNA sequences in this specimen translate into the identical CDR3. The rearrangement uses TRBV9 and TRBJ2-5, with 9 bases that match TRBD2. The length of the CDR3 is 16 residues. CDR1 SGDLS and CDR2 YYNGEE come from the germline V gene. V dropped 0 bases and J dropped 5; count of bases not matched to a gene: 8. CDR3 region: CASSVGLAGVEETQYF. For the CDR3, the DNA is TGTGCCAGCAGCGTAGGATTAGCGGGAGTTGAGGAGACCCAGTACTTC.

The chain couples TRBV19 to TRBJ1-2; no clear D gene. The germline V gene encodes CDR1 LNHDA and CDR2 SQIVND (reference sequence). This CDR3 is 12 amino acids long. Trimming pared 4 bases from V and 2 bases from J, leaving 5 bases between. The CDR3 coding sequence is TGTGCCAGTAGTAGAGCCAACTATGGCTACACCTTC. It is translated as CASSRANYGYTF.

This chain uses TRBV7-9 with TRBJ1-2; 8 bases line up with TRBD1. This CDR3 spans 15 amino acids. Germline-derived CDR1 and CDR2 are SEHNR and FQNEAQ (reference sequence). Trimming took 1 base from V and 4 from J; bases not matched to a gene: 5. Written as DNA, the CDR3 is TGTGCCAGCAGCTTAGACAGACAGGGGATCTATGGCTACACCTTC. This encodes CASSLDRQGIYGYTF.

The chain carries TRBV30 and TRBJ1-1, with a tentative D call TRBD1 (5 bases). CDR1 and CDR2 (germline): GTSNPN, SVGIG (reference sequence). The CDR3 loop spans 12 amino acids. Trimming pared 7 bases from V and 1 base from J, leaving 10 bases between. The CDR3 DNA sequence: TGTGCCTTGGGACGGGGGAACACTGAAGCTTTCTTT. Translation: CALGRGNTEAFF.

The J gene is TRBJ2-7, the V gene TRBV19; D perhaps matches TRBD1 (6 bases). Trimming took 9 bases from V and 2 from J, leaving 11 bases between them. CDR1 LNHDA and CDR2 SQIVND come from the germline V gene (reference sequence). CDR3 length: 12 residues. CDR3 in DNA: TGTGCCAGCAGATCAGGGGCCTACGAGCAGTACTTC. Amino acid sequence: CASRSGAYEQYF. The variable domain in full, with the rest retrieved from reference TRBV19 and TRBJ2-7, is DGGITQSPKYLFRKEGQNVTLSCEQNLNHDAMYWYRQDPGQGLRLIYYSQIVNDFQKGDIAEGYSVSREKKESFPLTVTSAQKNPTAFYLCASRSGAYEQYFGPGTRLTVT.

Of note for this clone: This may be a read error, as it is one base from a much larger clone. Other DNA sequences within the sample encode an identical CDR3. The chain couples TRBV6-5 to TRBJ1-3; TRBD1 might be the D (5 bases). The CDR3 sequence is 15 residues long. Per the germline V gene, CDR1 is MNHEY and CDR2 is SVGAGI. The ends were cut back, 0 bases at V and 2 bases at J, with 8 bases in the middle. CDR3 sequence (DNA): TGTGCCAGCAGTTACTCCGGGGGGGCTGGAAACACCATATATTTT. Protein: CASSYSGGAGNTIYF.

V is TRBV10-3 and J is TRBJ1-2; 9 positions agree with TRBD1. Germline V lookup: CDR1 ENHRY, CDR2 SYGVKD. CDR3 length: 12 amino acids. After removal of 8 bases from V and 7 bases from J, the junction contained 5 bases not matched to a gene. The DNA for the CDR3 is TGTGCCATCGCCCGGACAGGGGCTGGCTACACCTTC. Translated, it gives CAIARTGAGYTF.

J is TRBJ1-2 and V is TRBV12-3 or TRBV12-4, with D possibly TRBD1 on 5 matching bases. The CDR3 sequence is 12 residues long. Trimming left V 8 bases short and J 7 bases short, with 14 bases between. CDR3 bases: TGTGCCAGCGCGCGGGGGGGGTTTGGCTACACCTTC. It codes for CASARGGFGYTF.

V gene TRBV30 combines with J gene TRBJ1-6; D remains ambiguous. The V gene's germline CDR1 is GTSNPN and CDR2 SVGIG (reference sequence). V was trimmed by 5 bases and J by 14 bases, leaving 10 bases between them. The CDR3 is 10 amino acids. The CDR3: CAWGPKTLHF. DNA of the CDR3: TGTGCCTGGGGACCAAAAACCCTCCACTTT.

This clone has a single count. This chain joins TRBV30 and TRBJ2-1; 7 nucleotides line up with TRBD1. There are 12 residues in the CDR3. V shed 5 bases, J shed 6 bases, and the junction held 4 bases outside the gene matches. Germline V lookup: CDR1 GTSNPN, CDR2 SVGIG (reference sequence). In DNA form, the CDR3 reads TGTGCCTGGGGGACAGCGTTCAATGAGCAGTTCTTC. It yields the protein CAWGTAFNEQFF.

The CDR3 protein is CASSPPTSGLETQYF. CDR3 nucleotides: TGTGCCAGCTCACCACCGACTAGCGGGTTGGAGACCCAGTACTTC. The gene calls are TRBV18 and TRBJ2-5, with TRBD2 matching 10 bases. This CDR3 has 15 residues. J lost 5 bases, V lost 0 bases, and 3 bases had no gene match. Germline CDR1 is KGHSH and CDR2 is LQKENI.

This clone has just a few counts. V and J are TRBV9 and TRBJ1-5; 7 bases are shared with TRBD1. J was trimmed by 5 bases and V by 0 bases; bases with no gene match: 8. The CDR3 totals 16 residues. Germline V gene lookup returns CDR1 SGDLS and CDR2 YYNGEE. CDR3 bases: TGTGCCAGCAGCGTAGCAGTCAGGGGGGCGGATCAGCCCCAGCATTTT. It encodes CASSVAVRGADQPQHF.

The rearrangement links TRBV2 to TRBJ1-1; a weak D match, TRBD1 (6 bases). Trimming removed 8 bases at V and 0 bases at J, with 13 bases between. There are 14 residues in the CDR3. Germline values: CDR1 SNHLY, CDR2 FYNNEI. CDR3 in amino acids: CASASGGMNTEAFF. The CDR3 region has the DNA TGTGCCAGCGCGTCGGGGGGCATGAACACTGAAGCTTTCTTT.

Comments on this clone: Distinct nucleotide sequences in the sample also encode this CDR3. V and J are TRBV29-1 and TRBJ1-5; no reliable D call. V lost 4 bases and J 4 bases, leaving 8 bases between the germline ends. In germline, CDR1 is SQVTM, CDR2 ANQGSEA. CDR3 size: 12 residues. CDR3 residues: CSVGGRNQPQHF. Written as DNA, the CDR3 is TGCAGCGTTGGAGGGAGGAATCAGCCCCAGCATTTT.

The V and J genes are TRBV27 and TRBJ1-1; 7 nucleotides agree with TRBD1. The CDR3 runs 17 residues. V lost 5 bases, J lost 1 base, and 13 bases stayed unmatched. Germline V lookup: CDR1 MNHEY, CDR2 SMNVEV (reference sequence). The CDR3 region is CASSPRQGRVGNTEAFF. CDR3 DNA sequence: TGTGCCAGCAGTCCCAGACAGGGCAGGGTTGGGAACACTGAAGCTTTCTTT.

The chain is built from TRBV6-5 and TRBJ1-4, with 9 bases identical to TRBD1. V dropped 7 bases and J dropped 8; count of bases not matched to a gene: 5. The CDR3 runs to 13 residues. Germline CDR1 MNHEY, CDR2 SVGAGI. The DNA for the CDR3 is TGTGCCAGCATGGACAGGGGAGGCGAAAAACTGTTTTTT. This gives the protein CASMDRGGEKLFF.

V is TRBV24-1 and J is TRBJ2-1, with a weak D call TRBD1 (5 bases). Trimming cost V 3 bases and J 2 bases, with 10 bases left between them. CDR1 is KGHDR and CDR2 is SFDVKD in the germline V gene. The CDR3 consists of 15 residues. The DNA for the CDR3 is TGTGCCACCAGTGATAGGGGAAGTCCCTACAATGAGCAGTTCTTC. It encodes CATSDRGSPYNEQFF.

V is TRBV11-3 and J is TRBJ2-1; 11 nucleotides match TRBD1. The CDR3 totals 14 residues. Germline CDR1 reads SGHNT; CDR2 reads YENEEA. V was pared by 5 bases and J by 8 bases, with 5 bases of the junction left unmatched. This chain's CDR3 is CASSPRTGGYEQFF. CDR3 nucleotide sequence: TGTGCCAGCAGCCCGCGGACAGGGGGCTATGAGCAGTTCTTC.

This sequence joins TRBV5-4 and TRBJ2-3, with 9 bases lining up with TRBD2. The CDR3 covers 16 residues. V trimming: 2 bases; J trimming: 0 bases; junction bases outside the gene matches: 4. CDR1 is SGHNT and CDR2 is YYREEE in the germline V gene (reference sequence). CDR3 residues: CASSFPSGASTDTQYF. The CDR3 coding sequence is TGTGCCAGCAGCTTTCCTAGCGGGGCTAGCACAGATACGCAGTATTTT.

The genes are TRBV24-1 and TRBJ2-2, with 11 nucleotides matching TRBD2. Germline lookup yields CDR1 KGHDR and CDR2 SFDVKD. CDR3 length equals 17 residues. Trimming cost V 3 bases and J 7 bases; bases outside gene matches: 9. The CDR3 DNA reads TGTGCCACCAGTGATCCCTTAGCGGGAGGGCCCGTCGGGGAGCTGTTTTTT. Translation: CATSDPLAGGPVGELFF.

The rearrangement uses TRBV7-2 and TRBJ2-1, with 7 bases aligning to TRBD2. The CDR3 is made up of 15 amino acids. Germline-derived CDR1 and CDR2 are SGHTA and FQGNSA. V was clipped by 1 base and J by 5 bases; unmatched bases: 5. CDR3 loop: CASSLVAGVNNEQFF. In DNA form, the CDR3 reads TGTGCCAGCAGCTTAGTGGCGGGGGTGAACAATGAGCAGTTCTTC.

The chain couples TRBV2 to TRBJ1-1; D is undetermined. Germline CDR1 reads SNHLY; CDR2 reads FYNNEI. This CDR3 has 14 amino acids. The V end lost 7 bases, the J end lost 4 bases, and 16 bases lay between the germline ends. CDR3 amino acids: CASTPRGLLTEAFF. As DNA, the CDR3 is TGTGCCAGCACCCCCCGGGGTCTTCTCACTGAAGCTTTCTTT. The whole variable domain, remainder taken from reference TRBV2 and TRBJ1-1, is EPEVTQTPSHQVTQMGQEVILRCVPISNHLYFYWYRQILGQKVEFLVSFYNNEISEKSEIFDDQFSVERPDGSNFTLKIRSTKLEDSAMYFCASTPRGLLTEAFFGQGTRLTVV.

The V call is TRBV5-1, the J call TRBJ2-1; 10 bases agree with TRBD1. The CDR3 runs to 15 residues. Unmatched junction bases numbered 10, after V lost 5 bases and J lost 8 bases. CDR1 is SGHRS, CDR2 YFSETQ, per germline. The CDR3 region is CASRVDRGSFDEQFF. DNA for the CDR3: TGCGCCAGCAGAGTGGACAGGGGGTCCTTCGATGAGCAGTTCTTC.

The chain is built from TRBV5-1 and TRBJ1-5; D may be TRBD1 (5 bases). This CDR3 region has 15 residues. V was cut by 0 bases and J by 5 bases, with 12 bases left in between. Germline CDR1 is SGHRS and CDR2 is YFSETQ. CDR3 sequence (DNA): TGCGCCAGCAGCTTGGCGGGGGATGAGGATCAGCCCCAGCATTTT. This codes for CASSLAGDEDQPQHF.

CDR3 bases: TGTGCCACCAGCAGAGAAGGAAGCGGTCTGAACACTGAAGCTTTCTTT. Protein product: CATSREGSGLNTEAFF. The chain couples TRBV15 to TRBJ1-1; D is unresolved. In germline, CDR1 is LNHNV, CDR2 YYDKDF (reference sequence). V was trimmed by 0 bases and J by 0 bases, leaving 11 bases between them. This CDR3 region has 16 residues.

CDR3 in DNA: TGTGCCACCGGACGGGGCGGGAGTCTTAATGAGCAGTTCTTC. Translated: CATGRGGSLNEQFF. This sequence joins TRBV24-1 and TRBJ2-1, with 7 bases fitting TRBD2. There are 14 residues in the CDR3. Trimming at V came to 9 bases and at J to 7 bases, leaving 11 bases not matched to a gene. CDR1 is KGHDR and CDR2 is SFDVKD in the germline V gene.

This clone was seen a single time. The gene calls are TRBV5-4 and TRBJ2-7, with D possibly being TRBD2 (6 bases). Germline CDR1 reads SGHNT; CDR2 reads YYREEE (reference sequence). Trimming stripped 4 bases from V and 0 bases from J, with 20 bases between. The CDR3 sequence is 17 residues long. The CDR3 here is CASSHRGIAQSSYEQYF. The CDR3 DNA follows: TGTGCCAGCAGCCACCGCGGGATAGCGCAGAGCTCCTACGAGCAGTACTTC.